Shown below are 19 T cell receptor beta chains from a single sample sequenced in a study of shared clonotypes between healthy human individuals. Clones were read by immunoSEQ multiplex PCR, and TCRdb kept only the in-frame ones, dropping some. The sample carries hundreds of thousands of clones, about 74% recorded once. Sequencing was performed on memory CD4+ T cells sorted from blood. The subset: CD45RA-negative fraction. Source of these receptors: a woman in her 30s in good health.

J is TRBJ1-2 and V is TRBV7-2, with TRBD1 matching over 7 bases. This CDR3 region has 14 residues. V shed 3 bases, J shed 3 bases, and the junction held 4 bases outside the gene matches. CDR1 is SGHTA, CDR2 FQGNSA, per germline. Written as DNA, the CDR3 is TGTGCCAGCAGCTTCGGACAGGTTGACTATGGCTACACCTTC. Translating gives CASSFGQVDYGYTF.

This clone was counted only a few times. The CDR3 bases are TGTGCCAGCAGTGAATCTCAGCTTAGCAATCAGCCCCAGCATTTT. As protein: CASSESQLSNQPQHF. The chain uses TRBV2 and TRBJ1-5; D is ambiguous. Germline V gene lookup returns CDR1 SNHLY and CDR2 FYNNEI. V was trimmed by 2 bases and J by 0 bases, leaving 8 bases between them. This CDR3 is built from 15 residues.

The genes are TRBV19 and TRBJ1-5; possible D gene TRBD1, 5 bases. Trimming left V 4 bases short and J 4 bases short, with 8 bases between. The CDR3 sequence is 13 residues long. The germline CDR1 and CDR2 sequences are LNHDA and SQIVND (reference sequence). This chain's CDR3 is CASSTKGNQPQHF. The CDR3 DNA follows: TGTGCCAGTAGTACGAAGGGGAATCAGCCCCAGCATTTT.

V gene TRBV28 combines with J gene TRBJ1-5; unclear D gene. The germline gives CDR1 MDHEN, CDR2 SYDVKM. V was shortened by 5 bases and J by 7 bases, with 3 bases between the two germline ends. This CDR3 is built from 10 residues. The CDR3 bases are TGTGCCAGCAGTAAACAGCCCCAGCATTTT. Its translation is CASSKQPQHF. Full variable domain (missing parts from reference TRBV28 and TRBJ1-5): DVKVTQSSRYLVKRTGEKVFLECVQDMDHENMFWYRQDPGLGLRLIYFSYDVKMKEKGDIPEGYSVSREKKERFSLILESASTNQTSMYLCASSKQPQHFGDGTRLSIL.

This chain joins TRBV5-1 and TRBJ1-2; D not resolved. The CDR3 is 14 amino acids. Looked up from germline, CDR1 is SGHRS and CDR2 is YFSETQ. Between the trimmed V and J ends, which lost 1 base and 5 bases, there was a span of 12 bases. CDR3 in DNA: TGCGCCAGCAGCTTGAACACAGCACCGTATGGCTACACCTTC. Protein product: CASSLNTAPYGYTF.

The rearrangement uses TRBV7-9 and TRBJ2-7, with D perhaps TRBD1 or TRBD2 (6 bases each). This CDR3 is built from 17 residues. CDR1 and CDR2 from the germline V gene are SEHNR and FQNEAQ (reference sequence). V gave up 1 base and J gave up 5 bases, with 21 bases separating them. CDR3 sequence reads: CASSLDSGTGAPDEQYF. The DNA of the CDR3 is TGTGCCAGCAGCTTAGACTCGGGGACGGGGGCCCCGGACGAGCAGTACTTC.

This clone was observed a few times. This chain links TRBV5-1 with TRBJ2-5, with TRBD2 matching 9 bases. Germline lookup yields CDR1 SGHRS and CDR2 YFSETQ. CDR3 length equals 15 residues. J lost 2 bases, V lost 0 bases, and 2 bases had no gene match. Here the CDR3 DNA reads TGCGCCAGCAGCTTGGGGACTAGCGTTCAAGAGACCCAGTACTTC. This codes for CASSLGTSVQETQYF.

There are a few counts of this clone. The chain has TRBV11-2 and TRBJ1-4, with D uncertain. The V gene's germline CDR1 is SGHAT and CDR2 FQNNGV. CDR3 length: 14 amino acids. The V and J ends lost 4 bases and 3 bases respectively, with 9 bases between them. CDR3 region: CASSSGLSNEKLFF. CDR3 nucleotides: TGTGCCAGCAGCTCCGGGCTGTCTAATGAAAAACTGTTTTTT.

J is TRBJ1-1 and V is TRBV5-4, with a weak D call TRBD1 (6 bases). The germline gives CDR1 SGHNT, CDR2 YYREEE (reference sequence). The CDR3 has 12 amino acids. The V end was cut by 5 bases, the J end by 4 bases, with 9 bases between. DNA of the CDR3: TGTGCCAGCAGTCCAGGGGCCACTGAAGCTTTCTTT. This codes for CASSPGATEAFF. The full variable domain, with the rest looked up from reference TRBV5-4 and TRBJ1-1, is ETGVTQSPTHLIKTRGQQVTLRCSSQSGHNTVSWYQQALGQGPQFIFQYYREEENGRGNFPPRFSGLQFPNYSSELNVNALELDDSALYLCASSPGATEAFFGQGTRLTVV.

The chain joins TRBV11-2 to TRBJ2-5; D is possibly TRBD1 or TRBD2 (6 bases each). With 5 bases removed from V and 3 bases from J, the gap between germline ends came to 19 bases. The CDR3 length is 16 residues. Germline V gene lookup returns CDR1 SGHAT and CDR2 FQNNGV. The DNA of the CDR3 is TGTGCCAGCAGCCCATCGATGGGGGCGGGAAAAGAGACCCAGTACTTC. Protein sequence: CASSPSMGAGKETQYF.

Points on this clone: Distinct nucleotide sequences in the sample also encode this CDR3. The chain has TRBV20-1 and TRBJ2-3; D is undetermined. Between the trimmed V and J ends, which lost 2 bases and 5 bases, there was a span of 5 bases. Looked up from germline, CDR1 is DFQATT and CDR2 is SNEGSKA (reference sequence). This CDR3 is 11 amino acids long. CDR3 sequence reads: CSARRLDTQYF. DNA for the CDR3: TGCAGTGCTAGAAGGTTAGATACGCAGTATTTT.

As DNA, the CDR3 is TGCGCCAGCAGCGAGGTAGCGGGAGGTTTCAATGAGCAGTTCTTC. It translates to CASSEVAGGFNEQFF. The rearrangement uses TRBV5-1 and TRBJ2-1; TRBD2 aligns across 10 bases. V lost 4 bases to trimming and J lost 6 bases; unmatched junction nucleotides: 7. In germline, CDR1 is SGHRS, CDR2 YFSETQ. CDR3 size: 15 residues.

This chain links TRBV10-3 with TRBJ2-1; TRBD2 matches at 13 bases. This CDR3 comprises 19 residues. CDR1 and CDR2 (germline): ENHRY, SYGVKD. Trimming cost V 3 bases and J 0 bases; bases outside gene matches: 8. CDR3 DNA: TGTGCCATCAGTGACCCGACTAGCGGGAGGTCGAGCTCCTACAATGAGCAGTTCTTC. Its protein product is CAISDPTSGRSSSYNEQFF.

The sample holds a few counts of this clone. The genes are TRBV29-1 and TRBJ2-1; 7 nucleotides match TRBD2. V lost 5 bases to trimming and J lost 4 bases; unmatched junction nucleotides: 5. The germline gives CDR1 SQVTM, CDR2 ANQGSEA. This CDR3 has 13 amino acids. This chain's CDR3 is CSVRTRTYNEQFF. As DNA, the CDR3 is TGCAGCGTTAGGACTAGGACTTACAATGAGCAGTTCTTC.

The rearrangement uses TRBV5-1 and TRBJ2-5; possibly TRBD2 for D (5 bases). Trimming pared 5 bases from V and 2 bases from J, leaving 13 bases between. The CDR3 contains 14 residues. Per germline, CDR1 SGHRS and CDR2 YFSETQ. The DNA for the CDR3 is TGCGCCAGCAGGCCGGGATCGGGGCAAGAGACCCAGTACTTC. This gives the protein CASRPGSGQETQYF.

The chain uses TRBV10-3 and TRBJ1-2; D gene unclear. The CDR3 totals 13 residues. The V gene's germline CDR1 is ENHRY and CDR2 SYGVKD. Trimming took 7 bases from V and 0 from J, leaving 9 bases between them. CDR3 nucleotides: TGTGCCATCAAGAGCGACTCTAACTATGGCTACACCTTC. Its translation: CAIKSDSNYGYTF.

This chain links TRBV19 with TRBJ1-1; 9 nucleotides line up with TRBD1. CDR3 length equals 13 residues. Per germline, CDR1 LNHDA and CDR2 SQIVND (reference sequence). V lost 3 bases to trimming and J lost 6 bases; unmatched junction nucleotides: 2. This CDR3 reads CASSMDRGSEAFF. In DNA, the CDR3 is TGTGCCAGTAGTATGGACAGGGGATCTGAAGCTTTCTTT.

This clone turned up a few times. The CDR3 loop is CASSVEPGYGNTIYF. The CDR3 nucleotides read TGTGCCAGCAGCGTAGAGCCAGGGTATGGAAACACCATATATTTT. The chain uses TRBV9 and TRBJ1-3; a weak D match, TRBD1 (5 bases). This CDR3 contains 15 residues. V lost 0 bases and J 3 bases, leaving 10 bases between the germline ends. From germline, CDR1 is SGDLS and CDR2 YYNGEE.

The chain has TRBV6-7 and TRBJ2-1; 11 nucleotides align to TRBD2. TRBV6-7 falls under the ORF class, with uncertain function. There are 14 residues in the CDR3. V was clipped by 6 bases and J by 6 bases; unmatched bases: 4. CDR3 protein: CASSCSGRGNEQFF. The CDR3 DNA follows: TGTGCCAGCAGCTGTAGCGGGAGGGGCAATGAGCAGTTCTTC.